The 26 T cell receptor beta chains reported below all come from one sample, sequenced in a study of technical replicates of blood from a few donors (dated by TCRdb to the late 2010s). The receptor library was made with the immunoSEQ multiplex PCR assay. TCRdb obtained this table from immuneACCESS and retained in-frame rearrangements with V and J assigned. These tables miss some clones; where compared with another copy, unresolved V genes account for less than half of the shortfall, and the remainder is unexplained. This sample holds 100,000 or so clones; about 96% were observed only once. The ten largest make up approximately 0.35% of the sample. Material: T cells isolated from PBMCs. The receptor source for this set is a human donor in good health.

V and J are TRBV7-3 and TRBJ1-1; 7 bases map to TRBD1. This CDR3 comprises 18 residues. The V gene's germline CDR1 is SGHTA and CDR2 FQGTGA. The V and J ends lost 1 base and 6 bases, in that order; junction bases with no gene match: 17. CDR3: CASSLIRVTVTGFPEAFF. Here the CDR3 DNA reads TGTGCCAGCAGCTTAATTCGGGTTACCGTGACAGGGTTCCCTGAAGCTTTCTTT.

The CDR3 here is CASSEGTSLNNEQFF. For the CDR3, the DNA is TGTGCCAGCAGTGAAGGGACTAGCCTTAACAATGAGCAGTTCTTC. The V and J genes are TRBV2 and TRBJ2-1, with 8 bases lining up with TRBD2. CDR1 is SNHLY and CDR2 is FYNNEI in the germline V gene. The CDR3 consists of 15 residues. V lost 1 base, J lost 5 bases, and 4 bases stayed unmatched. Variable domain in full (rest from reference TRBV2 and TRBJ2-1): EPEVTQTPSHQVTQMGQEVILRCVPISNHLYFYWYRQILGQKVEFLVSFYNNEISEKSEIFDDQFSVERPDGSNFTLKIRSTKLEDSAMYFCASSEGTSLNNEQFFGPGTRLTVL.

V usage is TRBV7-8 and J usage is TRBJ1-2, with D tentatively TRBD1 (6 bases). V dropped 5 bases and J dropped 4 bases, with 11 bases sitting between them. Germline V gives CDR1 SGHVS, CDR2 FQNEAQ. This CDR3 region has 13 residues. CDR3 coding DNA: TGTGCCAGCAGCGCTGGGGACATCTATGGCTACACCTTC. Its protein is CASSAGDIYGYTF.

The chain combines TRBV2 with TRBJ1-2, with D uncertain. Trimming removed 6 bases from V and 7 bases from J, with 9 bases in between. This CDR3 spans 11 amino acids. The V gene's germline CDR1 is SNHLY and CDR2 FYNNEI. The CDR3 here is CASRDPGGYTF. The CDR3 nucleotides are TGTGCCAGCAGAGATCCGGGTGGCTACACCTTC.

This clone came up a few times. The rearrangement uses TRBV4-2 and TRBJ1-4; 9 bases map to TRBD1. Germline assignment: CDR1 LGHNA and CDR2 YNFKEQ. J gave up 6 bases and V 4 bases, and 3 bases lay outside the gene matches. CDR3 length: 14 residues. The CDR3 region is CASSPDRGYEKLFF. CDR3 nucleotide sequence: TGTGCCAGCAGCCCGGACAGGGGCTATGAAAAACTGTTTTTT.

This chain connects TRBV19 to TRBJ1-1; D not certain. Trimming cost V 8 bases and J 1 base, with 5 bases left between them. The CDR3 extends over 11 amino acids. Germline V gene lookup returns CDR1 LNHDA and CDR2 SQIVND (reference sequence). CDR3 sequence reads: CASRGNTEAFF. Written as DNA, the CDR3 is TGTGCCAGTCGCGGGAACACTGAAGCTTTCTTT.

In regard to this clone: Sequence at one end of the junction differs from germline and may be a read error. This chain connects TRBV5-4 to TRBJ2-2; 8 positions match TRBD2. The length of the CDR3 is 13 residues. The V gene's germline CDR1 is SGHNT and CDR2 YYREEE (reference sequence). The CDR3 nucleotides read TGTGCCATCAGCGGGAGAGGAACCGGGGAGCTGTTTTTT. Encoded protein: CAISGRGTGELFF.

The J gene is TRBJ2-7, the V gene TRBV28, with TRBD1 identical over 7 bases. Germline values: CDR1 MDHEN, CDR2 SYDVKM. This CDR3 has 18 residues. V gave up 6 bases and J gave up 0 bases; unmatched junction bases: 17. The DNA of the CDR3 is TGTGCCAGCAGACTTATGGTCTCTTCCGGGACAGACTCCTACGAGCAGTACTTC. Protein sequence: CASRLMVSSGTDSYEQYF.

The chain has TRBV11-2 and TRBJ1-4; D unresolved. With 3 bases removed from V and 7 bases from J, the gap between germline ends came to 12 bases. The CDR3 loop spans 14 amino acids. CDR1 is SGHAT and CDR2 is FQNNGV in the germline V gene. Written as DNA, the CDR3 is TGTGCCAGCAGCTTGACTGAGTGGAGTGAAAAACTGTTTTTT. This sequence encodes CASSLTEWSEKLFF.

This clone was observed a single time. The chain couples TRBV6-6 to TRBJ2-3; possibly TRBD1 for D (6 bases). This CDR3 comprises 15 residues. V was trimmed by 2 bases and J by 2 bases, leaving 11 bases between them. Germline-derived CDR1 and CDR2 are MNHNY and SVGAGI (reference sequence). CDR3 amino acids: CASSYAGVYTDTQYF. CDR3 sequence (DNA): TGTGCCAGCAGTTACGCAGGGGTTTACACAGATACGCAGTATTTT.

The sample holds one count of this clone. This CDR3 reads CASGETTGYYGYTF. CDR3 bases: TGTGCCAGTGGGGAAACCACAGGGTACTATGGCTACACCTTC. This rearrangement joins TRBV19 to TRBJ1-2; D is perhaps TRBD1 (6 bases). V was pared by 8 bases and J by 3 bases, with 16 bases between. Germline V lookup: CDR1 LNHDA, CDR2 SQIVND (reference sequence). CDR3 length: 14 residues.

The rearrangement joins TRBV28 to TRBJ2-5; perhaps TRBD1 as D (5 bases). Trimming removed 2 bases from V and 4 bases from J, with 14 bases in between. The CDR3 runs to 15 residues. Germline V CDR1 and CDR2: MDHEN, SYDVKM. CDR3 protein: CASSLGASSRETQYF. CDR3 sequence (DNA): TGTGCCAGCAGTTTAGGGGCTAGTTCACGAGAGACCCAGTACTTC.

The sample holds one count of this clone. This chain's CDR3 is CASSAGGGAISYNEQFF. CDR3 nucleotides: TGCGCCAGCAGCGCGGGAGGGGGAGCTATTTCCTACAATGAGCAGTTCTTC. V and J are TRBV5-1 and TRBJ2-1; 9 bases are a match to TRBD2. Germline lookup yields CDR1 SGHRS and CDR2 YFSETQ. This CDR3 is built from 17 residues. After removal of 4 bases from V and 1 base from J, the junction contained 9 bases not matched to a gene.

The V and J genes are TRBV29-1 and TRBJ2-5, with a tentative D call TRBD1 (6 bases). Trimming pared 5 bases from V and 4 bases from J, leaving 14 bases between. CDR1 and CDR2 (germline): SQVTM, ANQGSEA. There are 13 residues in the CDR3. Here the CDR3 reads CSVSPTGLETQYF. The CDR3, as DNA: TGCAGCGTTTCTCCCACAGGGCTAGAGACCCAGTACTTC.

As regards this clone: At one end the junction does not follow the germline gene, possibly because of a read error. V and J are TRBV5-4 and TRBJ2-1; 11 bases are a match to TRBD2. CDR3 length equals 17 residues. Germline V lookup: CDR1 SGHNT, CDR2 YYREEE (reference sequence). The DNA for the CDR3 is TGTGCCAGCAGCTCCAAAGGGGCTAGCGGGAGGTACAGTGAGCAGTTCTTC. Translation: CASSSKGASGRYSEQFF. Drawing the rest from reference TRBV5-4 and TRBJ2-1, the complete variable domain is ETGVTQSPTHLIKTRGQQVTLRCSSQSGHNTVSWYQQALGQGPQFIFQYYREEENGRGNFPPRFSGLQFPNYSSELNVNALELDDSALYLCASSSKGASGRYSEQFFGPGTRLTVL.

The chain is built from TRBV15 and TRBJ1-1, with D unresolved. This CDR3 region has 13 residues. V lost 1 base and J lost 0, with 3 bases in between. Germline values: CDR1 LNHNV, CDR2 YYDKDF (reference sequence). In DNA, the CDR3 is TGTGCCACCAGCAGAGCGTTGAACACTGAAGCTTTCTTT. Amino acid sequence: CATSRALNTEAFF.

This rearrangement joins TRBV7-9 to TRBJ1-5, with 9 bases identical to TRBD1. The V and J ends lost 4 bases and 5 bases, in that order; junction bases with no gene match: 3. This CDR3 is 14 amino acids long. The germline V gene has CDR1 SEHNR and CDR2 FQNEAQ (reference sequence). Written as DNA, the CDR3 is TGTGCCAGCAGCTCGGACAGGGGATATCAGCCCCAGCATTTT. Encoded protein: CASSSDRGYQPQHF.

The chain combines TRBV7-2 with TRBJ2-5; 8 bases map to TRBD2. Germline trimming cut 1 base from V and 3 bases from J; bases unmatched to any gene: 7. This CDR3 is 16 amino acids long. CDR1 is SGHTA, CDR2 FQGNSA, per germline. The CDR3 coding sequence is TGTGCCAGCAGCTTAGGCGGGAGGTATGAGAAAGAGACCCAGTACTTC. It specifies CASSLGGRYEKETQYF.

The CDR3 reads CASSPGLAGTYEQYF. CDR3 nucleotides: TGTGCCAGCAGCCCCGGACTAGCGGGAACCTACGAGCAGTACTTC. The V call is TRBV6-5, the J call TRBJ2-7, with TRBD2 identical over 12 bases. The CDR3 extends over 15 amino acids. V trimming: 6 bases; J trimming: 2 bases; junction bases outside the gene matches: 5. CDR1 and CDR2 (germline): MNHEY, SVGAGI.

The CDR3 spells CACANPREQFF. The CDR3 coding sequence is TGTGCCTGCGCGAACCCCCGAGAGCAGTTCTTC. The chain has TRBV30 and TRBJ2-1; D gene ambiguous. The CDR3 runs 11 residues. Per germline, CDR1 GTSNPN and CDR2 SVGIG (reference sequence). V was pared by 6 bases and J by 10 bases, with 13 bases between.

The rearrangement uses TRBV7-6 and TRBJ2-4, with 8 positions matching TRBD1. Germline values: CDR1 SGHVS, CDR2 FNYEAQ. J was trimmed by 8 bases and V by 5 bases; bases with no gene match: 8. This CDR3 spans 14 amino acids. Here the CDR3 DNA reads TGTGCCAGCAGCACTGGACAGGGTGTTGACATTCAGTACTTC. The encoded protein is CASSTGQGVDIQYF. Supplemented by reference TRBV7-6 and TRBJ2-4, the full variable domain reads GAGVSQSPRYKVTKRGQDVALRCDPISGHVSLYWYRQALGQGPEFLTYFNYEAQQDKSGLPNDRFSAERPEGSISTLTIQRTEQRDSAMYRCASSTGQGVDIQYFGAGTRLSVL.

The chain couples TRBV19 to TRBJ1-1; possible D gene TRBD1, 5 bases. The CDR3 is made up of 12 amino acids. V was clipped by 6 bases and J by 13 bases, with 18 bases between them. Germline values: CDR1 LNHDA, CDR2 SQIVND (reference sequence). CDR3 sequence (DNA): TGTGCCAGTAGCAGCCCACCGGGGGAGGATTTCTTT. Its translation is CASSSPPGEDFF.

The CDR3 DNA reads TGTGCCAGCTCACCATATTCAGGAAACAATGAGCAGTTCTTC. Encoded protein: CASSPYSGNNEQFF. The rearrangement links TRBV18 to TRBJ2-1; D remains unclear. Germline V lookup: CDR1 KGHSH, CDR2 LQKENI. The V end lost 2 bases, the J end lost 5 bases, and 10 bases lay between the germline ends. The CDR3 runs 14 residues.

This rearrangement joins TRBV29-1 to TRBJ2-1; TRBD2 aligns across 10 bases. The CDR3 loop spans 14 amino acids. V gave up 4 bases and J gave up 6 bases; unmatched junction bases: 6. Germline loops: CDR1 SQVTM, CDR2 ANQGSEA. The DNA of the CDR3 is TGCAGCGTTGGAGTAGCGGGAGGCCCCAATGAGCAGTTCTTC. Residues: CSVGVAGGPNEQFF.

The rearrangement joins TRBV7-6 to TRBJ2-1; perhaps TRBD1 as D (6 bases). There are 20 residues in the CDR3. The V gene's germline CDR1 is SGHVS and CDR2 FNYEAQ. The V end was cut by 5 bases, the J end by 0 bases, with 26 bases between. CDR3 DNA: TGTGCCAGCAGCCCCCAAGAGGGGACATACGGGTTCAACTCCTACAATGAGCAGTTCTTC. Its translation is CASSPQEGTYGFNSYNEQFF.

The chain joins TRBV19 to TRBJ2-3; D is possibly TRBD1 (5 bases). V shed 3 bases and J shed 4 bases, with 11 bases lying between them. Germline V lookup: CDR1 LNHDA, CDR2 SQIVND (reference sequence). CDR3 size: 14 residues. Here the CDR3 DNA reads TGTGCCAGTAGTATCTCCAGGGCGGCAGATACGCAGTATTTT. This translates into CASSISRAADTQYF.